This T cell receptor (beta chain) was sequenced during a study of blood T cell repertoires in COVID-19. Across the study: The United States, Italy and Spain provided the acute and convalescent COVID-19 samples. Sample material is recorded as cDNA or gDNA derived from T cells, B-cell-depleted T cells, or PBMCs.

A single count supports this clone. Original processing notes: Counts of nucleated cells, estimated from reference gene primer amplification, were obtained. Produced via immunoSEQ multiplex PCR; TCRdb's table is partial and in-frame only. Clone size and V and J calls were adopted from that table, with D and trimming inferred from the DNA. The sample holds over 85,000 clones; 87% are singletons and the top ten take less than 5%. The sample was peripheral blood. The source of this sequence is a woman of 80 years or more with acute or convalescent COVID-19.

The CDR3 protein is CASSDLWGGNTEAFF. DNA of the CDR3: TGTGCCAGCAGTGACCTCTGGGGGGGAAACACTGAAGCTTTCTTT. The chain combines TRBV6-2 or TRBV6-3 with TRBJ1-1; tentatively, D is TRBD1 (5 bases). CDR3 size: 15 residues. The germline V and J ends were trimmed by 5 bases and 2 bases, with 15 bases remaining between them. From germline, CDR1 is MNHEY and CDR2 SVGEGT.